A single sample is the source of the 21 T cell receptor beta chains below, sequenced in a study of T cell changes during pregnancy in multiple sclerosis. Here immunoSEQ multiplex PCR was the method, and the copy in TCRdb shows in-frame clones only, minus some. The repertoire includes about 65,000 clones, roughly 92% of them detected once, and approximately 3% sits in the top ten. Sequenced here: CD8+ T cells from peripheral blood mononuclear cells, sampled in the third trimester of pregnancy. Receptors were obtained from a female donor in good health, enrolled as a control in a pregnancy study.

Written as DNA, the CDR3 is TGCGCCAGCAGCTTGGCAGTTTTGGGGGGGAGCTATGGCTACACCTTC. This encodes CASSLAVLGGSYGYTF. The V gene is TRBV5-1, the J gene TRBJ1-2; D perhaps matches TRBD1 (5 bases). This CDR3 has 16 residues. Germline CDR1 SGHRS, CDR2 YFSETQ. Trimming took off 0 bases at V and 4 bases at J, with 16 bases between the two ends. Full variable domain (remainder filled in from reference TRBV5-1 and TRBJ1-2): KAGVTQTPRYLIKTRGQQVTLSCSPISGHRSVSWYQQTPGQGLQFLFEYFSETQRNKGNFPGRFSGRQFSNSRSEMNVSTLELGDSALYLCASSLAVLGGSYGYTFGSGTRLTVV.

This clone was detected a few times. The chain recombines TRBV11-2 with TRBJ1-1; TRBD1 agrees at 7 bases. Germline assignment: CDR1 SGHAT and CDR2 FQNNGV. The length of the CDR3 is 15 residues. V was clipped by 2 bases and J by 9 bases; unmatched bases: 12. CDR3 sequence: CASSLSARGSGKAFF. The CDR3 DNA reads as TGTGCCAGCAGCTTATCAGCCAGGGGGAGCGGAAAAGCTTTCTTT.

The CDR3 loop is CASSQAKGYTDVDTGELFF. DNA for the CDR3: TGTGCCAGCAGCCAAGCCAAGGGGTATACTGACGTCGACACCGGGGAGCTGTTTTTT. The chain recombines TRBV14 with TRBJ2-2; tentatively, D is TRBD1 (5 bases). The CDR3 runs to 19 residues. CDR1 and CDR2 (germline): SGHDN, FVKESK. Trimming shortened V by 1 base and J by 3 bases, and 21 bases separated the two germline ends.

The table lists this clone with a count of one. V usage is TRBV14 and J usage is TRBJ2-1; the match to TRBD2 covers 13 bases. Germline loops: CDR1 SGHDN, CDR2 FVKESK. V was pared by 8 bases and J by 4 bases, with 8 bases of the junction left unmatched. The CDR3 extends over 16 amino acids. The CDR3 nucleotides are TGTGCCAGCGGACCGGGGACTAGCGGGGTTTACAATGAGCAGTTCTTC. It encodes CASGPGTSGVYNEQFF.

This chain links TRBV29-1 with TRBJ1-2; D uncertain. Trimming removed 0 bases at V and 9 bases at J, with 17 bases between. The CDR3 covers 14 residues. CDR1 and CDR2 (germline): SQVTM, ANQGSEA. CDR3 amino acids: CSVEERPRPPSYTF. The CDR3 DNA reads TGCAGCGTTGAAGAGAGACCTAGACCGCCGAGCTACACCTTC.

The chain recombines TRBV29-1 with TRBJ2-3; a possible D gene is TRBD1 (6 bases). Germline lookup yields CDR1 SQVTM and CDR2 ANQGSEA. CDR3 size: 11 residues. The V end was cut by 4 bases, the J end by 9 bases, with 11 bases between. In nucleotides, the CDR3 is TGCAGCGTTGTAGTAACAGGGACGCAGTATTTT. It is translated as CSVVVTGTQYF.

The chain employs TRBV5-1 and TRBJ1-2, with 8 bases aligning to TRBD1. Germline assignment: CDR1 SGHRS and CDR2 YFSETQ. The CDR3 consists of 16 residues. V shed 1 base and J 5 bases; nucleotides not matched to a gene: 10. CDR3 region: CASSLNTGTGVYGYTF. CDR3 sequence (DNA): TGCGCCAGCAGCTTGAATACCGGGACAGGCGTATATGGCTACACCTTC.

V gene TRBV7-3 combines with J gene TRBJ2-5, with 8 bases identical to TRBD2. This CDR3 has 14 residues. From germline, CDR1 is SGHTA and CDR2 FQGTGA. Losses at the gene ends were 2 bases for V and 2 bases for J; bases not matched to a gene: 1. CDR3 in DNA: TGTGCCAGCAGCTTATCTAGCGGGCAAGAGACCCAGTACTTC. Protein: CASSLSSGQETQYF. The full variable domain, in which reference TRBV7-3 and TRBJ2-5 provide the parts outside the CDR3, is GAGVSQTPSNKVTEKGKYVELRCDPISGHTALYWYRQSLGQGPEFLIYFQGTGAADDSGLPNDRFFAVRPEGSVSTLKIQRTERGDSAVYLCASSLSSGQETQYFGPGTRLLVL.

The rearrangement links TRBV4-2 to TRBJ1-5; no firm D call. Germline V lookup: CDR1 LGHNA, CDR2 YNFKEQ. The CDR3 has 16 amino acids. V lost 0 bases and J 4 bases, leaving 13 bases between the germline ends. The DNA of the CDR3 is TGTGCCAGCAGCCAAGAGATGCAGGCAGCTAATCAGCCCCAGCATTTT. Protein sequence: CASSQEMQAANQPQHF.

This chain links TRBV12-5 with TRBJ1-2; 7 bases map to TRBD1. This CDR3 spans 19 amino acids. V shed 0 bases, J shed 0 bases, and the junction held 13 bases outside the gene matches. Germline V lookup: CDR1 LGHNT, CDR2 FRNRAP. CDR3 bases: TGTGCTAGTGGTTTGGTACTTGGGACAGAAGATATTCCTAACTATGGCTACACCTTC. Protein product: CASGLVLGTEDIPNYGYTF.

The chain combines TRBV30 with TRBJ2-1; 13 bases map to TRBD2. Per the germline V gene, CDR1 is GTSNPN and CDR2 is SVGIG (reference sequence). Trimming took 1 base from V and 2 from J; bases not matched to a gene: 11. The CDR3 covers 19 residues. CDR3 amino acids: CAWSARTGTSGDTYNEQFF. Written as DNA, the CDR3 is TGTGCCTGGAGTGCCCGCACCGGGACTAGCGGGGACACCTACAATGAGCAGTTCTTC. The variable domain in full, completed from reference TRBV30 and TRBJ2-1, reads SQTIHQWPATLVQPVGSPLSLECTVEGTSNPNLYWYRQAAGRGLQLLFYSVGIGQISSEVPQNLSASRPQDRQFILSSKKLLLSDSGFYLCAWSARTGTSGDTYNEQFFGPGTRLTVL.

This chain uses TRBV7-2 with TRBJ1-3; no definite D call. Germline-derived CDR1 and CDR2 are SGHTA and FQGNSA. This CDR3 has 15 residues. Between the trimmed V and J ends, which lost 0 bases and 2 bases, there was a span of 8 bases. In DNA form, the CDR3 reads TGTGCCAGCAGCTTAGCGCTAGTCCCTGGAAACACCATATATTTT. Its protein product is CASSLALVPGNTIYF.

The chain is built from TRBV29-1 and TRBJ1-1; D perhaps matches TRBD1 (6 bases). The germline gives CDR1 SQVTM, CDR2 ANQGSEA. The CDR3 is made up of 12 amino acids. Trimming took 2 bases from V and 7 from J, leaving 11 bases between them. Here the CDR3 reads CSVEQGMGEAFF. The DNA for the CDR3 is TGCAGCGTTGAACAGGGGATGGGTGAAGCTTTCTTT.

Only one count was recorded for this clone. The V and J genes are TRBV7-3 and TRBJ2-7; a weak D match, TRBD1 (6 bases). This CDR3 comprises 14 residues. Trimming took off 0 bases at V and 6 bases at J, with 12 bases between the two ends. Germline V gene lookup returns CDR1 SGHTA and CDR2 FQGTGA. The CDR3 spells CASSLTGGMREQYF. Here the CDR3 DNA reads TGTGCCAGCAGCTTAACAGGGGGAATGCGCGAGCAGTACTTC.

V is TRBV7-2 and J is TRBJ2-5; TRBD1 matches at 9 bases. There are 15 residues in the CDR3. V dropped 2 bases and J dropped 3; count of bases not matched to a gene: 4. Germline V CDR1 and CDR2: SGHTA, FQGNSA. CDR3 sequence reads: CASSLPWTGEETQYF. The CDR3 region has the DNA TGTGCCAGCAGCTTACCGTGGACAGGGGAAGAGACCCAGTACTTC.

The chain uses TRBV25-1 and TRBJ1-2; weak D call: TRBD1 (5 bases). The CDR3 has 13 amino acids. The ends were cut back, 10 bases at V and 4 bases at J, with 16 bases in the middle. The germline V gene has CDR1 MGHDK and CDR2 SYGVNS. In DNA form, the CDR3 reads TGTGCCACCGCGCCGGGGGAGGGCTATGGCTACACCTTC. Translated, it gives CATAPGEGYGYTF.

Comment on this clone: Other DNA variants within this sample encode the same CDR3. V and J are TRBV18 and TRBJ2-5; 9 nucleotides match TRBD1. V gave up 3 bases and J gave up 1 base; unmatched junction bases: 3. The CDR3 contains 15 residues. Germline CDR1 and CDR2: KGHSH and LQKENI. The CDR3 DNA sequence: TGTGCCAGCTCACCGGCGACAGGGGGCCAAGAGACCCAGTACTTC. This codes for CASSPATGGQETQYF.

V gene TRBV27 combines with J gene TRBJ2-1; TRBD1 matches 8 bases. CDR1 and CDR2 (germline): MNHEY, SMNVEV (reference sequence). V shed 3 bases and J 6 bases; nucleotides not matched to a gene: 13. This CDR3 is built from 17 residues. In DNA form, the CDR3 reads TGTGCCAGCAGTTTCGGACAGGGACCCCCCGGGAGCAATGAGCAGTTCTTC. This gives the protein CASSFGQGPPGSNEQFF.

The chain uses TRBV10-3 and TRBJ2-7; 7 positions match TRBD1. CDR1 and CDR2 from the germline V gene are ENHRY and SYGVKD. The CDR3 totals 16 residues. Germline trimming cut 3 bases from V and 0 bases from J; bases unmatched to any gene: 8. The CDR3 loop is CAISDPETGSSYEQYF. CDR3 sequence (DNA): TGTGCCATCAGTGATCCAGAGACAGGGAGCTCCTACGAGCAGTACTTC.

This clone was seen a few times. The rearrangement uses TRBV30 and TRBJ1-1, with a possible D match to TRBD1 (5 bases). Germline values: CDR1 GTSNPN, CDR2 SVGIG (reference sequence). V shed 4 bases and J shed 1 base, with 10 bases lying between them. The CDR3 covers 13 residues. CDR3 region: CAWTDGQNTEAFF. The CDR3 bases are TGTGCCTGGACCGACGGACAGAACACTGAAGCTTTCTTT.

J is TRBJ2-7 and V is TRBV9, with a weak D call TRBD2 (5 bases). V gave up 0 bases and J gave up 2 bases, with 12 bases separating them. This CDR3 has 15 amino acids. The germline gives CDR1 SGDLS, CDR2 YYNGEE. CDR3: CASSVAGSETYEQYF. CDR3 coding DNA: TGTGCCAGCAGCGTAGCGGGTAGCGAGACCTACGAGCAGTACTTC.